Listed below are T cell receptor beta chains from one sample, sequenced in a study of T cell responses to AZD1222 COVID-19 vaccine. The table came from immunoSEQ multiplex PCR; TCRdb's copy has only in-frame clones and leaves some out. The table shows some 110,000 clones, with around 89% occurring only once. The source was peripheral blood, collected 28 days after the second AZD1222 dose. The receptors here all came from an adult who received the AZD1222 COVID-19 vaccine. Both conserved end residues are part of each CDR3.

j_gene | v_gene | CDR3aa
TRBJ2-1 | TRBV4-2 | CASSQEGLAGGTYNEQFF
TRBJ1-5 | TRBV25-1 | CASSEYRNNQPQHF
TRBJ1-2 | TRBV29-1 | CSVEDSAFYGYTF
TRBJ2-7 | TRBV19 | CASSIGQYYEQYF
TRBJ1-3 | TRBV7-8 | CASSLDTGVSGNTIYF
TRBJ1-5 | TRBV12-3/TRBV12-4 | CASSHRRDQPQHF
TRBJ2-1 | TRBV5-1 | CASSSPGDEANEQFF
TRBJ1-1 | TRBV19 | CASSIGALGNTEAFF
TRBJ1-3 | TRBV19 | CASSILGSGNTIYF
TRBJ1-1 | TRBV7-6 | CASSSGARQNTEAFF
TRBJ2-5 | TRBV3-1/TRBV3-2 | CASSQDRGSETQYF
TRBJ2-7 | TRBV11-2 | CASSSGLAGGEQYF
TRBJ1-6 | TRBV4-3 | CASSRYVVSAEDNSPLHF
TRBJ1-6 | TRBV28 | CASTPMRGSSYNSPLHF
TRBJ2-5 | TRBV6-5 | CASSYSQNQETQYF
TRBJ2-2 | TRBV29-1 | CSVVSGLTNTGELFF
TRBJ1-5 | TRBV6-4 | CASRDREAGGRGNQPQHF
TRBJ1-2 | TRBV3-1/TRBV3-2 | CASSLTGSGGYTF
TRBJ1-5 | TRBV30 | CAWSGGSGQGNQPQHF
TRBJ2-1 | TRBV30 | CAWEKDRSSYNEQFF
TRBJ1-1 | TRBV11-3 | CASSLDDPNTEAFF
TRBJ1-2 | TRBV5-4 | CASSLDGQADGYTF
TRBJ1-1 | TRBV19 | CASSISPGTNTEAFF
TRBJ2-3 | TRBV9 | CASSASPRLTTDTQYF
TRBJ1-1 | TRBV27 | CASSSGTGILTEAFF
TRBJ1-2 | TRBV5-6 | CASSPGDYGYTF
TRBJ2-2 | TRBV4-3 | CASSQEGGVGELFF
TRBJ1-2 | TRBV7-9 | CASSLDNRGSYTF
TRBJ1-6 | TRBV24-1 | CATSDFSVPLITNINSPLHF
TRBJ2-7 | TRBV18 | CASSPLGRYPTYEQYF
TRBJ1-6 | TRBV7-8 | CASSPFFIGSYNSPLHF
TRBJ1-4 | TRBV7-3 | CASSLTGSRGEKLFF
TRBJ2-2 | TRBV18 | CASSPRQGMELFF
TRBJ2-7 | TRBV9 | CASSVDQNGFWEQYF
TRBJ2-7 | TRBV5-5 | CASSLVLDRGYEQYF
TRBJ2-7 | TRBV3-1/TRBV3-2 | CASSHSGVLNYEQYF
TRBJ2-2 | TRBV24-1 | CATGGAGGSHGELFF